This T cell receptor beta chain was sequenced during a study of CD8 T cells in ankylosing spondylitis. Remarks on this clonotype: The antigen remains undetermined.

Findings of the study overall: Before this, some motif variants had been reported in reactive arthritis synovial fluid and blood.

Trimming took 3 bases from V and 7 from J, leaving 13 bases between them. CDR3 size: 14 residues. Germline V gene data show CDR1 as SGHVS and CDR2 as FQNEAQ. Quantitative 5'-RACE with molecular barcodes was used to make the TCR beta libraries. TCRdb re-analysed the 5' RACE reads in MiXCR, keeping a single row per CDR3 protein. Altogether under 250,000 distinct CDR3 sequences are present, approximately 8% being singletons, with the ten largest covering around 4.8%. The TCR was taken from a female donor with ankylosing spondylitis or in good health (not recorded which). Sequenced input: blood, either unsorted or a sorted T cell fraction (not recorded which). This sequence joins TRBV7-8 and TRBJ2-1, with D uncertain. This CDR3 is CASSFGRKGNEQFF. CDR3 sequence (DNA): TGTGCCAGCAGCTTCGGGCGGAAAGGGAATGAGCAGTTCTTC.